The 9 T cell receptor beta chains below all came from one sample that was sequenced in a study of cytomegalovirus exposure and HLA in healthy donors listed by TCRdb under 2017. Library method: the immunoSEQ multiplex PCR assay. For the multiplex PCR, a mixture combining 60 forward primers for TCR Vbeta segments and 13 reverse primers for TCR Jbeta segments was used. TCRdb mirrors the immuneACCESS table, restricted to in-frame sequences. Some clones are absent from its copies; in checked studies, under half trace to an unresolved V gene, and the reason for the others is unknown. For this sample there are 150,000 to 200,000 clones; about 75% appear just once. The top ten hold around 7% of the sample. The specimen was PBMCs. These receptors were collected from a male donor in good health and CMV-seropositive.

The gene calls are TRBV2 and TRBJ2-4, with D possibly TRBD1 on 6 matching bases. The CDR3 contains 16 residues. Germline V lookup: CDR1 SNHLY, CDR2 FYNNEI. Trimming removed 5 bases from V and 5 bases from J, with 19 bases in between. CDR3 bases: TGTGCCAGCAGTAGGGACATCTTACGGTCCCAAAACATTCAGTACTTC. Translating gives CASSRDILRSQNIQYF.

As DNA, the CDR3 is TGTGCCAGCAGCTTTGATAGCGGGGGGGCAGATGAGCAGTTCTTC. It specifies CASSFDSGGADEQFF. V is TRBV7-2 and J is TRBJ2-1; TRBD2 matches 11 bases. After removal of 3 bases from V and 8 bases from J, the junction contained 6 bases not matched to a gene. The CDR3 runs to 15 residues. Germline V gene sequence: CDR1 SGHTA, CDR2 FQGNSA. The whole variable domain, filled in from reference TRBV7-2 and TRBJ2-1, reads GAGVSQSPSNKVTEKGKDVELRCDPISGHTALYWYRQSLGQGLEFLIYFQGNSAPDKSGLPSDRFSAERTGGSVSTLTIQRTQQEDSAVYLCASSFDSGGADEQFFGPGTRLTVL.

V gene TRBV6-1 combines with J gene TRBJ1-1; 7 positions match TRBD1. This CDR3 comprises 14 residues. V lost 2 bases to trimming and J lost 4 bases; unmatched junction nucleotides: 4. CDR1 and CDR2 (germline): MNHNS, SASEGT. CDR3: CASSEYAGGTEAFF. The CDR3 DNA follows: TGTGCCAGCAGTGAATACGCAGGGGGCACTGAAGCTTTCTTT.

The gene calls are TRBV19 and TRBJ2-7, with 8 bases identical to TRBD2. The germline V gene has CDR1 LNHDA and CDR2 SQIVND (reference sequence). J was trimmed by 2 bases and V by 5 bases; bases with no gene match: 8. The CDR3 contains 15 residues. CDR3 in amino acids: CASSLPGGETYEQYF. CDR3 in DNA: TGTGCCAGTAGTCTACCGGGGGGGGAGACCTACGAGCAGTACTTC.

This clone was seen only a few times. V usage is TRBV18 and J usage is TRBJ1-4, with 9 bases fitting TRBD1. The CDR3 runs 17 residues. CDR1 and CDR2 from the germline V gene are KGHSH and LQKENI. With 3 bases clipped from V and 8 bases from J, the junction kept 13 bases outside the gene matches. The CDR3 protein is CASSPWSIRQGGEKLFF. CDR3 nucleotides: TGTGCCAGCTCACCGTGGTCAATCCGACAGGGGGGAGAAAAACTGTTTTTT.

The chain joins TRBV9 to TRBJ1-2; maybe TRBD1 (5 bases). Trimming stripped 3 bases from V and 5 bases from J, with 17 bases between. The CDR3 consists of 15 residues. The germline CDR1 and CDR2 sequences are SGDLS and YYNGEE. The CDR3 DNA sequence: TGTGCCAGCAGCGGTTTTAGACAGCACATTTATGGCTACACCTTC. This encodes CASSGFRQHIYGYTF.

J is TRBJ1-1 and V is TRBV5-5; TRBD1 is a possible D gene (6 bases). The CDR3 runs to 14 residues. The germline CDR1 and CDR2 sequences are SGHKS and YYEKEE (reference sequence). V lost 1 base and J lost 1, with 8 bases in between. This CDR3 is CASSLLRGNTEAFF. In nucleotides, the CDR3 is TGTGCCAGCAGCTTGCTCAGGGGGAACACTGAAGCTTTCTTT.

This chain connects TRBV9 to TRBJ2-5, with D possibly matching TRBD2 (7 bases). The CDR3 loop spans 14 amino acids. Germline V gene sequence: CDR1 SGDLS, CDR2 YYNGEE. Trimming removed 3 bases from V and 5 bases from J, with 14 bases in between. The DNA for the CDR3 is TGTGCCAGCAGCGCCCGGGGGGCGGGCGAGACCCAGTACTTC. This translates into CASSARGAGETQYF.

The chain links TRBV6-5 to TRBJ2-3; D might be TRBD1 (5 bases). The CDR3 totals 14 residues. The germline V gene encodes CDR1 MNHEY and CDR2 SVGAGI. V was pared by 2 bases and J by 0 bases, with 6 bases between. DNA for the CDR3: TGTGCCAGCAGTTACAAGGGGAGCACAGATACGCAGTATTTT. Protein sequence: CASSYKGSTDTQYF.